This note documents a single T cell receptor beta chain sequence. Its antigen is not identified. An end of the junction does not agree with germline; a read error may underlie this. The data stem from a study of a mutant IDH1 vaccine in newly diagnosed glioma. Study-wide background: Patients were started on vaccination 4-6 weeks after radiotherapy alone, or with temozolomide cycles. A roughly 62% male, around 38% female split and a mean age of roughly 44 years characterized treated patients.

The protocol was immunoSEQ multiplex PCR, while the TCRdb copy is restricted to in-frame clones and leaves out a portion. The sample shows roughly 51,000 clones, about 81% of them seen only once. Time point reported: week 23, last vaccination. Topical imiquimod accompanied each vaccine dose, which consisted of 300 ug of mutant IDH1 20-mer peptide. New WHO grade 3 or 4 astrocytomas that were IDH1-mutant and ATRX-lost had been found in donors. The CDR3 totals 14 residues. CDR1 is SSHAT, CDR2 FNYEAQ, per germline (reference sequence). Sequenced here: PBMCs, sampled from a glioma patient whose treatment included an IDH1 peptide vaccine. The TCR was taken from a woman aged 40-49 years with glioma. Some clones in this sample may be carry-over from other donors' samples. The chain uses TRBV7-7 and TRBJ2-3, with D possibly matching TRBD1 (5 bases). The CDR3 region is CASSSEGVADTQYF. The CDR3 bases are TGTGCTAGCAGCTCCGAAGGGGTGGCAGATACGCAGTATTTT.